This TCR beta chain is from a study of blood T cell repertoires in COVID-19. Study information: Samples of COVID-19 (acute and convalescent) were obtained from the United States, Italy and Spain. Nucleic acid was either cDNA or gDNA, and it came from T cells, B-cell-depleted T cells, or PBMCs.

Study processing details: By means of reference gene primer amplification, nucleated cell counts were estimated. Assay used: immunoSEQ multiplex PCR; TCRdb lists only in-frame clones, some missing. For V, J and clone size, that table is used; D and trimming come from the DNA. This table holds some 250,000 clones, around 86% found once. The sample holds one count of this clone. CDR3 length: 13 residues. Germline CDR1 SQVTM, CDR2 ANQGSEA. The V segment lost 6 bases and the J segment 2 bases; nucleotides outside the gene matches: 7. Material for sequencing was peripheral blood. The V and J genes are TRBV29-1 and TRBJ2-7; 7 positions match TRBD1. This clonotype was sampled from an elderly man with acute or convalescent COVID-19. CDR3 sequence: CSVARDSAYEQYF. DNA for the CDR3: TGCAGCGTCGCCCGGGACAGCGCCTACGAGCAGTACTTC.